Sequencing of this T cell receptor (beta chain) was carried out in a study of shared clonotypes between healthy human individuals. Findings of the study overall: As a rule, naive subsets had a larger estimated richness than memory subsets.

Naive CD8 isolation took CD45RO-negative cells positively selected for CCR7 and excluded terminally differentiated effector memory CD45RA+ cells. About this clone itself: Its specificity is not known.

The CDR3 totals 11 residues. CDR1 and CDR2 from the germline V gene are MNHEY and SVGAGI. Trimming pared 10 bases from V and 11 bases from J, leaving 15 bases between. Data came from immunoSEQ multiplex PCR; TCRdb stores just in-frame clones and leaves some out. This sample has around 1,900,000 clones, with about 93% found just once. The chain has TRBV6-5 and TRBJ1-5; D is undetermined. The TCR comes from a man aged 18 to 30 in good health. Some clones in this sample may be carry-over from other donors' samples. The sequenced sample consisted of naive CD8+ T cells from PBMCs. CDR3 DNA sequence: TGTGCCACCCCAGGCGGGGAGTCCCAGCATTTT. This codes for CATPGGESQHF.